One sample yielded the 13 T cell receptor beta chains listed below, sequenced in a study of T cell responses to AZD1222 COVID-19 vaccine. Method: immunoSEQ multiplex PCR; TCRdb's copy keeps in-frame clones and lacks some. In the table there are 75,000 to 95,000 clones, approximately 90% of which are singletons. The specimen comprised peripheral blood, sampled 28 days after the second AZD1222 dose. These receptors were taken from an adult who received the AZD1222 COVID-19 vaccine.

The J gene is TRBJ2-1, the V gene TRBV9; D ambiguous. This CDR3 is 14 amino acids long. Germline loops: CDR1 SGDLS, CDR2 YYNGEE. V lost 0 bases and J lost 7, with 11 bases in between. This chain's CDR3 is CASSVGGVGNEQFF. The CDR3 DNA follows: TGTGCCAGCAGCGTAGGTGGGGTGGGGAATGAGCAGTTCTTC.

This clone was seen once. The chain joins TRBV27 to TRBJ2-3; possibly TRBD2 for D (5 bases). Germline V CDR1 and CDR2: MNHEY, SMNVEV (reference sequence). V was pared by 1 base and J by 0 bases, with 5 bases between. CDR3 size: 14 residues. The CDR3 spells CASSLWTSTDTQYF. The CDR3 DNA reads TGTGCCAGCAGTTTATGGACTAGCACAGATACGCAGTATTTT.

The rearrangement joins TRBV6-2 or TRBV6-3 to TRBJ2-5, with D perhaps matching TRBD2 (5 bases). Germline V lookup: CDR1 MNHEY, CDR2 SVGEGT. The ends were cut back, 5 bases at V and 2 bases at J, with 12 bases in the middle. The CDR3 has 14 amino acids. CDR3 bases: TGTGCCAGCAGTCCATTCAGAGGGCAAGAGACCCAGTACTTC. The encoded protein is CASSPFRGQETQYF.

The CDR3 loop is CASSLGGGTEAFF. The CDR3 DNA sequence: TGTGCCAGCAGCTTAGGGGGAGGAACTGAAGCTTTCTTT. This chain connects TRBV7-2 to TRBJ1-1; no definite D call. CDR1 is SGHTA and CDR2 is FQGNSA in the germline V gene. The CDR3 contains 13 residues. Trimming removed 1 base from V and 5 bases from J, with 8 bases in between.

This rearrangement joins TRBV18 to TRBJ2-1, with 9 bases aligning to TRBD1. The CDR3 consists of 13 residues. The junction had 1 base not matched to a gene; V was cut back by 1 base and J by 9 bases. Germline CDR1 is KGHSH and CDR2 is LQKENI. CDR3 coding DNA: TGTGCCAGCTCACCACAGGACAGGGGTGAGCAGTTCTTC. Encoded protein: CASSPQDRGEQFF. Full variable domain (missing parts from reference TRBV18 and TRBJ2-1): NAGVMQNPRHLVRRRGQEARLRCSPMKGHSHVYWYRQLPEEGLKFMVYLQKENIIDESGMPKERFSAEFPKEGPSILRIQQVVRGDSAAYFCASSPQDRGEQFFGPGTRLTVL.

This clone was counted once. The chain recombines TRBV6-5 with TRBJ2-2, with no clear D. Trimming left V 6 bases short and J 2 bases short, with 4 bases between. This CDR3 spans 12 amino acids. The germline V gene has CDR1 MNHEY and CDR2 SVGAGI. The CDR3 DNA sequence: TGTGCCAGCAGGAGAAACACCGGGGAGCTGTTTTTT. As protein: CASRRNTGELFF.

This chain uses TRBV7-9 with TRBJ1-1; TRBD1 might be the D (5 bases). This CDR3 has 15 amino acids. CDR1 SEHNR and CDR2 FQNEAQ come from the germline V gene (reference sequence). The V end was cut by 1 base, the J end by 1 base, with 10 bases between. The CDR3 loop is CASSLGQGQNTEAFF. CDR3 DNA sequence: TGTGCCAGCAGCTTAGGGCAGGGCCAGAACACTGAAGCTTTCTTT.

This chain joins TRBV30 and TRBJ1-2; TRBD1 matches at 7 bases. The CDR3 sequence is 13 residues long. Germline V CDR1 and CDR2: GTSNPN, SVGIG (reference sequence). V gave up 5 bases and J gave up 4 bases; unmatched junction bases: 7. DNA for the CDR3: TGTGCCTGGTCAGCCGGGACAGCCTATGGCTACACCTTC. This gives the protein CAWSAGTAYGYTF.

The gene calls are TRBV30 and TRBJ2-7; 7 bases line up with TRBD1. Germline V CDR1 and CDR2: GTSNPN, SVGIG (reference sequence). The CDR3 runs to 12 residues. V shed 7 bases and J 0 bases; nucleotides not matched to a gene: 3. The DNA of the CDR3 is TGTGCCTTCACAGGGGTCTCCTACGAGCAGTACTTC. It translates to CAFTGVSYEQYF.

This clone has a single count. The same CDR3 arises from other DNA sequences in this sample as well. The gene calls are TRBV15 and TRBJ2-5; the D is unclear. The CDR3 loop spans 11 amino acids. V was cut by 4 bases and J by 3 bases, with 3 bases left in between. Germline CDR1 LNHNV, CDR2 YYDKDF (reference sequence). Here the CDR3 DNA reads TGTGCCACCAGCACGGAAGAGACCCAGTACTTC. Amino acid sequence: CATSTEETQYF.

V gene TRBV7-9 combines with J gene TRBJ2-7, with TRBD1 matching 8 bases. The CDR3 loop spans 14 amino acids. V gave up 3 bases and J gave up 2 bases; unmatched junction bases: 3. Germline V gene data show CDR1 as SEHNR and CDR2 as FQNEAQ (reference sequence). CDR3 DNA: TGTGCCAGCAGCTTTGACAGGGGAGCCTACGAGCAGTACTTC. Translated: CASSFDRGAYEQYF. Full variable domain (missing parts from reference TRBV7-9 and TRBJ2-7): DTGVSQNPRHKITKRGQNVTFRCDPISEHNRLYWYRQTLGQGPEFLTYFQNEAQLEKSRLLSDRFSAERPKGSFSTLEIQRTEQGDSAMYLCASSFDRGAYEQYFGPGTRLTVT.

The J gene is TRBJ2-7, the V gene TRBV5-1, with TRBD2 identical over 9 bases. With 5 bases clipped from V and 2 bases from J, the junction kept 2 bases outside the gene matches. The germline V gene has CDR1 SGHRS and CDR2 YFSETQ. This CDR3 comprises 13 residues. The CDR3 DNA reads TGCGCCAGCAGGCCTAGCGGGACCTACGAGCAGTACTTC. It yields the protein CASRPSGTYEQYF. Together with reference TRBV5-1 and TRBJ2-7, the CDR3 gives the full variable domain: KAGVTQTPRYLIKTRGQQVTLSCSPISGHRSVSWYQQTPGQGLQFLFEYFSETQRNKGNFPGRFSGRQFSNSRSEMNVSTLELGDSALYLCASRPSGTYEQYFGPGTRLTVT.

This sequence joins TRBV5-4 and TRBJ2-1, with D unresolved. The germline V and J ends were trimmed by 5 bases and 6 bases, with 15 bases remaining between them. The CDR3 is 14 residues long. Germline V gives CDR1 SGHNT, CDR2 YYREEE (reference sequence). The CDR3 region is CASRPQVSINEQFF. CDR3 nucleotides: TGTGCCAGCAGACCCCAGGTCTCGATCAATGAGCAGTTCTTC. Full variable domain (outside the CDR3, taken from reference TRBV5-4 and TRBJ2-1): ETGVTQSPTHLIKTRGQQVTLRCSSQSGHNTVSWYQQALGQGPQFIFQYYREEENGRGNFPPRFSGLQFPNYSSELNVNALELDDSALYLCASRPQVSINEQFFGPGTRLTVL.